Sequencing of this T cell receptor (beta chain) was carried out in a study of shared clonotypes between healthy human individuals. The CDR3 has 13 amino acids. Germline V gives CDR1 SGHTA, CDR2 FQGNSA. V lost 2 bases and J lost 8, with 12 bases in between. The deep-level immunoSEQ assay was used. Profiled with immunoSEQ multiplex PCR; TCRdb holds only in-frame clones, not every one. The data contain some 2 million clones, around 95% of them singletons. V is TRBV7-2 and J is TRBJ1-1, with D uncertain. The sample consisted of naive CD4+ T cells sorted from blood. Subset denoted: CD45RA+ positively selected. This receptor was identified in a man younger than 30 in good health. The CDR3 region has the DNA TGTGCCAGCAGCTTACCCGTATCGGGGGAAGCTTTCTTT. Translation gives CASSLPVSGEAFF.